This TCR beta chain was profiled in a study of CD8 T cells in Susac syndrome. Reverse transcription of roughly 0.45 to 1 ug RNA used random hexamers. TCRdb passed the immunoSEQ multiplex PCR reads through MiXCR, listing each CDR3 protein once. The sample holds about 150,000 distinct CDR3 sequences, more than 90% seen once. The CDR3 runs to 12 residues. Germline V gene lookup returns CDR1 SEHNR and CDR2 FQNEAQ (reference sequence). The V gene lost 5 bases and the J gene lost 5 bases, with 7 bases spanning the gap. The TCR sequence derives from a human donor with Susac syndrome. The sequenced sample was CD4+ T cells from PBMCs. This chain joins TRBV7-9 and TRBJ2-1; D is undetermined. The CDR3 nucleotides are TGTGCCAGCAGCGGAAGGGACAATGAGCAGTTCTTC. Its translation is CASSGRDNEQFF.